Shown below are 24 T cell receptor beta chains from a single sample sequenced in a study of T cells in Graves' hyperthyroidism and ophthalmopathy. The CDR3 regions of TCR beta were amplified from RNA transcripts. Carried out on the TCR CDR3, a first-round RT-PCR used the HTBI primer set. TCRdb reanalysed the multiplex PCR reads using MiXCR and keeps one entry per CDR3 protein. The sample yields a few hundred thousand distinct CDR3 sequences, roughly 15% seen once. The sequenced sample consisted of blood. All receptors come from a woman aged 25 to 39 with Graves' ophthalmopathy.

This clonotype was picked up many times. The gene calls are TRBV7-2 and TRBJ1-3, with D perhaps TRBD1 (6 bases). The V end was cut by 3 bases, the J end by 4 bases, with 13 bases between. Germline CDR1 is SGHTA and CDR2 is FQGNSA. The CDR3 is made up of 15 amino acids. The CDR3 DNA reads as TGTGCCAGCAGCTTGTCGGGGGCTTCGGGAAACACCATATATTTT. Translation: CASSLSGASGNTIYF. Complete variable domain (other parts from reference TRBV7-2 and TRBJ1-3): GAGVSQSPSNKVTEKGKDVELRCDPISGHTALYWYRQSLGQGLEFLIYFQGNSAPDKSGLPSDRFSAERTGGSVSTLTIQRTQQEDSAVYLCASSLSGASGNTIYFGEGSWLTVV.

This clonotype appeared many times. CDR3 DNA: TGTGCCAGCACGACAGGGGCGATTATACTCAATCAGCCCCAGCATTTT. The encoded protein is CASTTGAIILNQPQHF. This rearrangement joins TRBV28 to TRBJ1-5; 8 nucleotides match TRBD1. This CDR3 has 16 amino acids. Trimming removed 7 bases from V and 3 bases from J; junction bases left unmatched: 11. Germline V gives CDR1 MDHEN, CDR2 SYDVKM.

This clonotype was recorded many times. CDR3 residues: CASSLPPAGGPADTQYF. In DNA form, the CDR3 reads TGCGCCAGCAGCTTGCCCCCAGCGGGGGGGCCGGCAGATACGCAGTATTTT. The chain employs TRBV5-1 and TRBJ2-3; TRBD2 agrees at 10 bases. There are 17 residues in the CDR3. Trimming removed 1 base from V and 4 bases from J; junction bases left unmatched: 9. The germline V gene encodes CDR1 SGHRS and CDR2 YFSETQ.

The V gene is TRBV25-1, the J gene TRBJ1-2, with D uncertain. V gave up 3 bases and J gave up 5 bases, with 13 bases separating them. The length of the CDR3 is 14 residues. CDR1 is MGHDK, CDR2 SYGVNS, per germline. The CDR3 bases are TGTGCCAGCAGTGACTTAGACCTGGCGTATGGCTACACCTTC. It codes for CASSDLDLAYGYTF.

This clonotype showed up many times. This chain uses TRBV20-1 with TRBJ2-7, with 11 bases identical to TRBD2. The ends lost 3 bases at V and 2 bases at J; junction bases unmatched: 3. CDR3 length: 14 residues. The V gene's germline CDR1 is DFQATT and CDR2 SNEGSKA (reference sequence). The chain's CDR3 is CSARSSGGAYEQYF. The CDR3 DNA is TGCAGTGCTAGGAGTAGCGGGGGGGCCTACGAGCAGTACTTC.

This clonotype was detected many times. The chain has TRBV6-2 or TRBV6-3 and TRBJ2-3, with 9 bases identical to TRBD2. V gave up 6 bases and J gave up 1 base; unmatched junction bases: 5. Germline loops: CDR1 MNHEY, CDR2 SVGEGT. CDR3 length: 15 amino acids. In nucleotides, the CDR3 is TGTGCCAGCAGGCATATAGCGGGGGGCACAGATACGCAGTATTTT. Amino acid sequence: CASRHIAGGTDTQYF.

This clonotype was seen repeatedly, ten times or more. DNA of the CDR3: TGCAGGAGCGGGGTGAGGACAGATACGCAGTATTTT. It yields the protein CRSGVRTDTQYF. The chain employs TRBV20-1 and TRBJ2-3; 7 bases align to TRBD2. CDR1 DFQATT and CDR2 SNEGSKA come from the germline V gene (reference sequence). The CDR3 consists of 12 residues.

The sample holds many counts of this clonotype. The chain joins TRBV7-9 to TRBJ1-6; no clear D gene. V lost 1 base and J 9 bases, leaving 7 bases between the germline ends. Germline V gene data show CDR1 as SEHNR and CDR2 as FQNEAQ (reference sequence). This CDR3 comprises 13 residues. The CDR3 region is CASSLGWVSPLHF. The CDR3 DNA reads as TGTGCCAGCAGCTTAGGATGGGTTTCACCCCTCCACTTT.

The gene calls are TRBV5-1 and TRBJ1-1; D is possibly TRBD1 (6 bases). This CDR3 region has 15 residues. Between the trimmed V and J ends, which lost 3 bases and 8 bases, there was a span of 20 bases. Looked up from germline, CDR1 is SGHRS and CDR2 is YFSETQ. The CDR3: CASSSGAWEIREAFF. CDR3 nucleotide sequence: TGCGCCAGCAGCTCGGGGGCGTGGGAGATCCGAGAAGCTTTCTTT.

This clonotype was seen at least ten times. The V and J genes are TRBV10-3 and TRBJ2-3, with D perhaps matching TRBD2 (5 bases). The CDR3 contains 15 residues. Germline values: CDR1 ENHRY, CDR2 SYGVKD. The V end was cut by 0 bases, the J end by 3 bases, with 10 bases between. The DNA for the CDR3 is TGTGCCATCAGTGAGTCCCCTCCGGGGACAGATACGCAGTATTTT. This sequence encodes CAISESPPGTDTQYF.

This clonotype was recorded many times. This chain uses TRBV7-2 with TRBJ2-1; no reliable D call. CDR3 length: 12 amino acids. Trimming shortened V by 5 bases and J by 4 bases, and 6 bases separated the two germline ends. Looked up from germline, CDR1 is SGHTA and CDR2 is FQGNSA. CDR3: CASSRIYNEQFF. As DNA, the CDR3 is TGTGCCAGCAGCCGAATATACAATGAGCAGTTCTTC.

The chain joins TRBV20-1 to TRBJ2-3; TRBD2 aligns across 12 bases. The CDR3 extends over 17 amino acids. Unmatched junction bases numbered 7, after V lost 1 base and J lost 2 bases. The germline CDR1 and CDR2 sequences are DFQATT and SNEGSKA (reference sequence). CDR3 coding DNA: TGCAGTGCTAGAGTGACTAGCGGGGGTTTTTCCACAGATACGCAGTATTTT. Translated, it gives CSARVTSGGFSTDTQYF.

This clonotype was seen a few times. This rearrangement joins TRBV6-1 to TRBJ1-2, with a possible D match to TRBD1 (5 bases). Trimming stripped 6 bases from V and 3 bases from J, with 14 bases between. Germline V CDR1 and CDR2: MNHNS, SASEGT. This CDR3 comprises 14 residues. The CDR3, as DNA: TGTGCCAGCAGGCAGGGTCCTGCCTACTATGGCTACACCTTC. Amino acids: CASRQGPAYYGYTF.

The table lists this clonotype with many counts. The J gene is TRBJ1-1, the V gene TRBV12-3 or TRBV12-4; perhaps TRBD1 as D (5 bases). This CDR3 spans 15 amino acids. Trimming removed 5 bases from V and 6 bases from J, with 19 bases in between. CDR3 sequence: CASSVKIGGVAEAFF. CDR3 sequence (DNA): TGTGCCAGCAGTGTTAAAATTGGAGGGGTCGCTGAAGCTTTCTTT.

This clonotype was recorded at least ten times. The CDR3 spells CASSEPDRGTANYGYTF. As DNA, the CDR3 is TGCGCCAGCAGTGAGCCGGACAGGGGTACAGCTAACTATGGCTACACCTTC. V is TRBV10-2 and J is TRBJ1-2; TRBD1 matches 9 bases. The ends lost 2 bases at V and 0 bases at J; junction bases unmatched: 7. Germline CDR1 WSHSY, CDR2 SAAADI. The CDR3 is 17 amino acids.

The table lists this clonotype with many counts. The rearrangement joins TRBV12-3 or TRBV12-4 to TRBJ2-1, with D unclear. The CDR3 is 14 residues long. V lost 7 bases and J lost 4, with 14 bases in between. CDR3 nucleotide sequence: TGTGCCAGCAAAGGGTCGACTTCGTACAATGAGCAGTTCTTC. As protein: CASKGSTSYNEQFF.

The chain has TRBV9 and TRBJ2-7; 8 bases align to TRBD1. CDR1 is SGDLS and CDR2 is YYNGEE in the germline V gene. This CDR3 is 14 amino acids long. The V gene end was trimmed by 2 bases and the J gene end by 3 bases; junction bases not matched to a gene: 4. DNA for the CDR3: TGTGCCAGCAGCGTCCAGACAGGGGACTACGAGCAGTACTTC. Its protein product is CASSVQTGDYEQYF. The full variable domain, with the rest looked up from reference TRBV9 and TRBJ2-7, is DSGVTQTPKHLITATGQRVTLRCSPRSGDLSVYWYQQSLDQGLQFLIQYYNGEERAKGNILERFSAQQFPDLHSELNLSSLELGDSALYFCASSVQTGDYEQYFGPGTRLTVT.

This clonotype was seen repeatedly, ten times or more. The chain recombines TRBV7-2 with TRBJ2-7; 12 nucleotides align to TRBD2. V trimming: 4 bases; J trimming: 2 bases; junction bases outside the gene matches: 6. Looked up from germline, CDR1 is SGHTA and CDR2 is FQGNSA. The CDR3 runs 16 residues. CDR3 DNA: TGTGCCAGCAGCTCCCCCCGGACTAGCGGGGCCTACGAGCAGTACTTC. It encodes CASSSPRTSGAYEQYF.

This clonotype was counted a single time. The CDR3 ends on some other residue instead of the conserved phenylalanine or tryptophan, so this is likely a read error. It is unclear where the CDR3 begins or ends on the DNA, so no DNA is shown, and the CDR3 is as TCRdb lists it. The chain employs TRBV27 and TRBJ2-4; the table's TRBD1 call for D was not verified on the DNA. Germline assignment: CDR1 MNHEY and CDR2 SMNVEV (reference sequence). The length of the CDR3 is 17 amino acids, counting both ends. The CDR3: CASNPGVRRLQKTFSIL.

This clonotype was observed at least ten times. V and J are TRBV3-1 and TRBJ2-3; D may be TRBD2 (6 bases). The V and J ends lost 6 bases and 3 bases respectively, with 13 bases between them. Germline V gene sequence: CDR1 LGHDT, CDR2 YNNKEL (reference sequence). The CDR3 has 14 residues. The CDR3 is CASRKVGGTDTQYF. The CDR3 DNA reads as TGTGCCAGCAGAAAAGTCGGAGGGACAGATACGCAGTATTTT.

Notes on this clonotype: This could be a read error, since a much larger clone is one nucleotide away. The rearrangement joins TRBV20-1 to TRBJ2-3; D is uncertain. Germline loops: CDR1 DFQATT, CDR2 SNEGSKA (reference sequence). The CDR3 covers 15 residues. The CDR3 bases are TGCAATGCTTCTTCACGTGAAGCTAGCACAGATACGCAGTATTTT. This gives the protein CNASSREASTDTQYF.

This clonotype was seen many times. This sequence joins TRBV29-1 and TRBJ1-1; D gene ambiguous. The CDR3 has 11 amino acids. The germline CDR1 and CDR2 sequences are SQVTM and ANQGSEA. The CDR3 spells CSTQRNTEAFF. The CDR3 coding sequence is TGCAGTACACAGAGGAACACTGAAGCTTTCTTT.

This clonotype was recorded at least ten times. The genes are TRBV7-2 and TRBJ2-3; perhaps D is TRBD1 or TRBD2 (5 bases each). Trimming pared 3 bases from V and 2 bases from J, leaving 9 bases between. The CDR3 length is 14 residues. Germline V lookup: CDR1 SGHTA, CDR2 FQGNSA. This CDR3 is CASSFTGTTDTQYF. The CDR3 DNA reads as TGTGCCAGCAGCTTTACCGGGACCACAGATACGCAGTATTTT.

This clonotype was seen ten or more times. V gene TRBV7-2 combines with J gene TRBJ2-3; TRBD2 aligns across 14 bases. CDR3 length equals 19 residues. The germline V gene encodes CDR1 SGHTA and CDR2 FQGNSA. V shed 3 bases, J shed 2 bases, and the junction held 10 bases outside the gene matches. CDR3 sequence reads: CASSFIEGLAGDPTDTQYF. CDR3 in DNA: TGTGCCAGCAGCTTTATAGAGGGACTAGCGGGGGATCCCACAGATACGCAGTATTTT.